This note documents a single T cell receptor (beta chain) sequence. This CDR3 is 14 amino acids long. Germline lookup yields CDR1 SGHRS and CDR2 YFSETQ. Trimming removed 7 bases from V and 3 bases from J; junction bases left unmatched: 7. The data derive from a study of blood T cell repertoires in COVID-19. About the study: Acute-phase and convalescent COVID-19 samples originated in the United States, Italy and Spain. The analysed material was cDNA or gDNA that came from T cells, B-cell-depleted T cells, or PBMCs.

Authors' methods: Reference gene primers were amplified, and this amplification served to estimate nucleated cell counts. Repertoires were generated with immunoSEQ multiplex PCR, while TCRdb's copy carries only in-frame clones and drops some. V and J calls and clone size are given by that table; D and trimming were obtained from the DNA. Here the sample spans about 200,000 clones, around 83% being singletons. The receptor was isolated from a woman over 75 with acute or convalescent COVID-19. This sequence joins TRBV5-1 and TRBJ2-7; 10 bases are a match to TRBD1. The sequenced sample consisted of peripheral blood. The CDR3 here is CASFRQGASYEQYF. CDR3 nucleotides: TGCGCCAGCTTCAGACAGGGGGCTAGCTACGAGCAGTACTTC.